The rows below give T cell receptor beta chains drawn from one sample of a study of molecular identifiers for immune sequencing clone quantification. TCRdb reprocessed the PCR reads with MiXCR, giving one entry per CDR3 protein. The table lists around 460,000 distinct CDR3 sequences, about 25% of them singletons, with 0.76% in the top ten. Input material: naive CD8+ T cells from blood, with Jurkat cell RNA spiked in. These TCRs come from a human donor in good health. Some libraries in this study had Jurkat cell RNA spiked in. Both conserved end residues are part of each CDR3. D genes are given only for firm matches. Size is stated for part of the rows, as once, few or many counts, or as a class when the clone is expanded.

clone_size	d_call	v_call	j_call	cdr3_nt	cdr3_aa
few	-	TRBV9	TRBJ1-6	TGTGCCAGCAGCGTAGAGGGTGCCTATAATTCACCCCTCCACTTT	CASSVEGAYNSPLHF
few	-	TRBV20-1	TRBJ1-2	TGCAGTGCTAGAGGCCACCGCCGGGACACGGAGTCGTCAAACTATGGCTACGCCTTC	CSARGHRRDTESSNYGYAF
-	TRBD2	TRBV7-8	TRBJ2-1	TGTGCCAGCACGAAGGGTGCTAGCGGGGGGCGTAGCTCCTACAATGAGCAGTTCTTC	CASTKGASGGRSSYNEQFF
-	-	TRBV28	TRBJ1-5	TGTGCCAGCAGTTTTGGGGGACTCAATCAGCCCCCGCATTTT	CASSFGGLNQPPHF
many	-	TRBV6-6	TRBJ2-7	TGTGCCAGCAGTTCCACGACAGACTACGAGCAGTACTTC	CASSSTTDYEQYF
-	TRBD2	TRBV11-2	TRBJ2-1	TGTGCCAGCAGCTTATATAGCGGGAGGTTTACGGGAAATGAGCAGTTCTTC	CASSLYSGRFTGNEQFF
few	-	TRBV20-1	TRBJ2-1	TGCAGTGCTAGAGAGGATGTAAATGAGCAGTTCTTC	CSAREDVNEQFF
-	TRBD2	TRBV5-4	TRBJ2-7	TGTGCCAGCAGCTCGGGCGGCGGGAGCCCCGAGCAGTACTTC	CASSSGGGSPEQYF
few	TRBD2	TRBV28	TRBJ2-7	TGTGCCAGCAGTTCCCCAACCCGGGCGGGAGCCGACGAGCAGTACTTC	CASSSPTRAGADEQYF
few	-	TRBV5-1	TRBJ1-2	TGCGCCAGCAGCTTGGACACTACTCTCGGCTACACCTTC	CASSLDTTLGYTF
few	TRBD1	TRBV15	TRBJ2-4	TGTGCCACCAGTCAGGGGGACAAAAACATTCAGTACTTC	CATSQGDKNIQYF
few	-	TRBV11-2	TRBJ2-1	TGTGCCAGCAGCACGTACAGGGAGAAGCAGTTCTTC	CASSTYREKQFF
many	-	TRBV14	TRBJ1-1	TGTGCCAGCAGCCTATATTCGGGACGAGTCAACACTGAAGCTTTCTTT	CASSLYSGRVNTEAFF
many	TRBD1	TRBV28	TRBJ1-1	TGTGCCAGCAGTTCACAGGGGGCGTCGGGCACTGAAGCTTTCTTT	CASSSQGASGTEAFF
-	TRBD1	TRBV19	TRBJ2-7	TGTGCCAGTAGTACAGGGGGCCGATCTTCCGGGGAGCAGTACTTC	CASSTGGRSSGEQYF
-	-	TRBV27	TRBJ2-7	TGTGCCAGCAGTACCTCCGGGACGAGGTATTACGAGCAGTACTTC	CASSTSGTRYYEQYF
few	-	TRBV20-1	TRBJ2-5	TGCAGTGCAGATAGGGCGCAGCAAGAGACCCAGTACTTC	CSADRAQQETQYF
-	TRBD1	TRBV5-1	TRBJ2-7	TGCGCCAGCAGCTTTGGGGGACAGGCCTACGAGCAGTACTTC	CASSFGGQAYEQYF
-	-	TRBV6-2/TRBV6-3	TRBJ1-2	TGTGCCAGCACTTCAGGGAGAGTCTATGGCTGCACCTTC	CASTSGRVYGCTF
few	-	TRBV5-1	TRBJ2-7	TGCGCCAGCAGCTTGGGGGAGAGCGACTACGAGCAGTACTTC	CASSLGESDYEQYF
-	TRBD1	TRBV6-5	TRBJ2-7	TGTGCCAGCAGTTTAAGACAGGGATCATTCCACGAGCAGTACTTC	CASSLRQGSFHEQYF
-	TRBD2	TRBV4-3	TRBJ2-3	TGCGCCAGCAGCCAAGATTTCACCGGGGGGGCTACATATACGCAGTATTTT	CASSQDFTGGATYTQYF
many	-	TRBV6-2/TRBV6-3	TRBJ1-1	TGTGCCAGCAGTTACCCAACAACTGGCACTGAAGCTTTCTTT	CASSYPTTGTEAFF
-	TRBD1	TRBV28	TRBJ1-2	TGTGCCAGCAGTCCCCCGGACAGGCCCCGTCTAGGCGGCTACACCTTC	CASSPPDRPRLGGYTF
few	-	TRBV25-1	TRBJ2-1	TGTGCCAGCAGTGAAGGAGACTATGAGCAGTTCTTC	CASSEGDYEQFF
-	-	TRBV30	TRBJ2-2	TGTGCCTGGATCCTGCCGAACACCGGGGAGCTGTTTTTT	CAWILPNTGELFF
many	-	TRBV28	TRBJ1-3	TGTGCCAGCAGTTTCCCCGGGCCCCCTTTGCCTTTT	CASSFPGPPLPF
-	-	TRBV14	TRBJ1-1	TGTGCCAGCAGCCAAGATTTGGGCAGGGGATCCACTGAAGCTTCCTTT	CASSQDLGRGSTEASF
few	-	TRBV5-1	TRBJ2-7	TGCGCCAGCAGCTTGGATTTCTCGACAGTGTACGAGCAGTACTTC	CASSLDFSTVYEQYF
-	TRBD2	TRBV6-4	TRBJ2-5	TGTGCCAGCAGTCCAGAGAGCGGGAGAAATGGAGAGACCCAGTACTTC	CASSPESGRNGETQYF
-	-	TRBV6-2/TRBV6-3	TRBJ2-3	TGTGCCAGCAGTTACCGAGTAGCGGTGCACACAGATACGCAGTATTTT	CASSYRVAVHTDTQYF
-	-	TRBV3-2	TRBJ1-5	TGTGCCAGCAGCCAAGTGGCAGAACGATACAATCAGCCCCAGCATTTT	CASSQVAERYNQPQHF
few	-	TRBV6-5	TRBJ2-3	TGTGCCAGCAGTTCCCTGGGGGGCCCAGATACGCAGTATTTT	CASSSLGGPDTQYF
few	-	TRBV6-9	TRBJ1-5	TGTGCCAGCAGTCATGACGGATGGGGCAATCAGCCCCAGCATTTT	CASSHDGWGNQPQHF
-	TRBD1	TRBV9	TRBJ2-1	TGTGCCAGCAGCCCGTCGTGGACAGGGGTCGACAATGAGCAGTTCTTC	CASSPSWTGVDNEQFF
-	-	TRBV7-9	TRBJ2-6	TGTGCCAGCAGCTTATTCGGGGCGATGGGATCTGGGGCCAACGTCCTGACTTTC	CASSLFGAMGSGANVLTF
many	TRBD1	TRBV4-3	TRBJ1-3	TGCGCCAGCAGCCAAGGGACAGGCCGCTCTGGAAACACCATATATTTT	CASSQGTGRSGNTIYF
few	-	TRBV6-2/TRBV6-3	TRBJ1-1	TGTGCCAGCAGTTACGTCAGGGCGAACACTGAAGCTTTCTTT	CASSYVRANTEAFF
-	TRBD2	TRBV12-3/TRBV12-4	TRBJ2-1	TGTGCCAGCAGTTCCGGGACAGCTAGCGGGAATAGGCTCGTAGGTTCGTCCTACAATGAGCAGTTCTTC	CASSSGTASGNRLVGSSYNEQFF
-	TRBD1	TRBV3-1	TRBJ1-5	TGTGCCAGCAGCCAAGAGGGGCAGGGGGCCGGTCAGCCCCAGCATTTT	CASSQEGQGAGQPQHF
-	TRBD1	TRBV7-9	TRBJ2-7	TGTGCCAGCAGCTTGACAGGGCGGTTGTCCTACGAGCAGTACTTC	CASSLTGRLSYEQYF
-	TRBD1	TRBV12-3/TRBV12-4	TRBJ2-5	TGTGCCAGCAGTTCACCCGGGACAGGGGGATTCCAAGAGACCCAGTACTTC	CASSSPGTGGFQETQYF
few	-	TRBV7-6	TRBJ2-7	TGTGCCAGCAGCCCTAGGGGGGGCTGGTACGAGCAGTACTTC	CASSPRGGWYEQYF
many	-	TRBV3-1	TRBJ2-4	TGTGCCAGCAGCCCGCGGGACGGCAAAAACATTCAGTACTTC	CASSPRDGKNIQYF
few	-	TRBV12-3/TRBV12-4	TRBJ1-4	TGTGCCAGCAGTTTATTCAGGGGTGAAGAAAAACTGTTTTTT	CASSLFRGEEKLFF
-	-	TRBV4-3	TRBJ1-1	TGCGCCAGCAGCCATGCCGGACCGAAGAACACTGAAGCTTTCTTT	CASSHAGPKNTEAFF
-	TRBD1	TRBV6-5	TRBJ2-1	TGTGCCAGCACCCCGGGACAGGGTACGAATGAGCAGTTCTTC	CASTPGQGTNEQFF
many	-	TRBV24-1	TRBJ2-2	TGTGCCACCAGTGACACACACACCGGGGAGCTGTTTTTT	CATSDTHTGELFF
-	-	TRBV29-1	TRBJ1-4	TGCAGCGTTGTGGAGGGCAATGAATTACTGTTTTTT	CSVVEGNELLFF
few	TRBD1	TRBV4-3	TRBJ2-1	TGCGCCAGCAGCCAAGGTTTCGGGACAGGGGAACCCATGGGGTTCTTC	CASSQGFGTGEPMGFF
-	-	TRBV9	TRBJ2-3	TGTGCCAGCAGCGTAGAAGGTTGGGTTCGGGGGAGCGGCACAGATACGCAGTATTTT	CASSVEGWVRGSGTDTQYF
many	-	TRBV19	TRBJ2-2	TGTGCCAGTAGTGGGGACACCGGGGAGCTGTTTTTT	CASSGDTGELFF
-	-	TRBV27	TRBJ1-1	TGTGCCAGCAGTTTATGGTGTCAGGGCACCACTGAAGCTTTCTTT	CASSLWCQGTTEAFF
few	TRBD2	TRBV6-2/TRBV6-3	TRBJ2-7	TGTGCCAGCAGTTACGGGGGGGACGAGTACTTC	CASSYGGDEYF
-	TRBD2	TRBV4-3	TRBJ2-5	TGCGCCAGCAGCCAAGGGACTAGCGGGCACCAAGAGACCCAGTACTTC	CASSQGTSGHQETQYF
many	-	TRBV4-1	TRBJ1-1	TGCGCCAGCAGCCAGTTTGACGACGGAATGAACACTGAAGCTTTCTTT	CASSQFDDGMNTEAFF
-	TRBD2	TRBV4-3	TRBJ2-7	TGCGCCGGCAGCAAAGCTGTACCGGCTAGCGGACCCTACGAGCAGTACTTC	CAGSKAVPASGPYEQYF
many	-	TRBV29-1	TRBJ2-5	TGCAGCGTTGTCCCAGCAGGTCCTAAGTTTACCCAGTACTTC	CSVVPAGPKFTQYF
-	-	TRBV7-9	TRBJ1-1	TGTGCCAGCAGCTTAGAAGGGTCTTTGGACACTGAAGCTTTCTTT	CASSLEGSLDTEAFF